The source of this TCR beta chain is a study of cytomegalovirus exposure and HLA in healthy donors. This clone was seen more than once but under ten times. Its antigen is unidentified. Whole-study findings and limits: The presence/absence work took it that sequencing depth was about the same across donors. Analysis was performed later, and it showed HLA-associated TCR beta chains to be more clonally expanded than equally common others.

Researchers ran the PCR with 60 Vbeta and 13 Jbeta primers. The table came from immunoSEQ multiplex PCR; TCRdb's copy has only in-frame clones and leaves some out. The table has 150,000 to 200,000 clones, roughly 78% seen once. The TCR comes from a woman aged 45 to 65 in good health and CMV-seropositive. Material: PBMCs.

The CDR3 loop is CASSPKAIRKETQYF. CDR3 DNA sequence: TGTGCCAGCAGCCCCAAAGCGATAAGAAAAGAGACCCAGTACTTC. The rearrangement uses TRBV11-2 and TRBJ2-5; D not certain. V gave up 5 bases and J gave up 3 bases, with 16 bases separating them. The CDR3 has 15 amino acids. CDR1 is SGHAT and CDR2 is FQNNGV in the germline V gene.